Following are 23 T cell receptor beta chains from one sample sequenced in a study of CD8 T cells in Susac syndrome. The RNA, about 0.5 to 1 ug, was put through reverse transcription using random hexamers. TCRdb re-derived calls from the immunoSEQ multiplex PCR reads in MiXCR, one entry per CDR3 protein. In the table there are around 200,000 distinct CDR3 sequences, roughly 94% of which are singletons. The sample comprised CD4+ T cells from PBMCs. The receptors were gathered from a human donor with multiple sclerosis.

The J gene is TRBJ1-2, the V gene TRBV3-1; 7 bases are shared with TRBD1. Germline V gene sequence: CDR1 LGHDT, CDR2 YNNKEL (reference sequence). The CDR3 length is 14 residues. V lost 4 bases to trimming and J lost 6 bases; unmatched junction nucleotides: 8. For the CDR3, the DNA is TGTGCCAGCAGCCTCAACAGGGGAAGTGATGGCTACACCTTC. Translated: CASSLNRGSDGYTF.

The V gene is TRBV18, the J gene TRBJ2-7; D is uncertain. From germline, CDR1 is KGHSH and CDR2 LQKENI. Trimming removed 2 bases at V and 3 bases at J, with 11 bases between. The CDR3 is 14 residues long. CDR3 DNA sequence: TGTGCCAGCTCACCAATTAGGGATGGCTACGAGCAGTACGTC. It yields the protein CASSPIRDGYEQYV.

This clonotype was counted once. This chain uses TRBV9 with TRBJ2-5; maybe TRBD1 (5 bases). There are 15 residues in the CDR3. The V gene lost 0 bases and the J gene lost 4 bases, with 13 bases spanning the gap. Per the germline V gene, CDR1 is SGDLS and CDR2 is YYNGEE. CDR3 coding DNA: TGTGCCAGCAGCGTAGTAGGCAGGGTGGGAGAGACCCAGTACTTC. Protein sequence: CASSVVGRVGETQYF.

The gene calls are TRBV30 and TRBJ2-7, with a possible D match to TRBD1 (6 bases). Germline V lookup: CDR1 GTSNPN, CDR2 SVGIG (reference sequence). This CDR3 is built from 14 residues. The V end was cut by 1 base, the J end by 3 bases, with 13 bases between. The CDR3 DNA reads TGTGCCTGGAGTGGAGAGGGGACATTCTACGAGCAGTACTTC. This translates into CAWSGEGTFYEQYF.

CDR3 sequence: CSVVDPRGGELFF. The CDR3 DNA reads as TGCAGCGTTGTTGACCCCCGGGGCGGGGAGCTGTTTTTT. The rearrangement uses TRBV29-1 and TRBJ2-2; tentative D call: TRBD2 (5 bases). The CDR3 runs 13 residues. Trimming cost V 4 bases and J 7 bases, with 13 bases left between them. The germline CDR1 and CDR2 sequences are SQVTM and ANQGSEA.

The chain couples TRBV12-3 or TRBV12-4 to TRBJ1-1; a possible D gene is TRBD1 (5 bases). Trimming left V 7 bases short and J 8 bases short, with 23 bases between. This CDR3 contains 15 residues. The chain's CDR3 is CASTSLSARAVEAFF. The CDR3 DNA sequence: TGTGCCAGCACCTCCCTCTCGGCCAGGGCGGTGGAAGCTTTCTTT.

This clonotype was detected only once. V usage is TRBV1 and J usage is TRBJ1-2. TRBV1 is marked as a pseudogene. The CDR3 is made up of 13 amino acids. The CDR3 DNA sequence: TGCACCAGCAGCCAAGGCCAGAACTATGGCTACACCTTC. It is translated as CTSSQGQNYGYTF.

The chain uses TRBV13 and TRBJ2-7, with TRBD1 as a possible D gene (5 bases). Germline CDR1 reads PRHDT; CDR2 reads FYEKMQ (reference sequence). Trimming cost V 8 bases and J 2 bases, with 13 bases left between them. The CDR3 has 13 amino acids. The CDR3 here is CASAQGRPYEQYF. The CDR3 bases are TGTGCCAGCGCCCAGGGCAGACCCTACGAGCAGTACTTC.

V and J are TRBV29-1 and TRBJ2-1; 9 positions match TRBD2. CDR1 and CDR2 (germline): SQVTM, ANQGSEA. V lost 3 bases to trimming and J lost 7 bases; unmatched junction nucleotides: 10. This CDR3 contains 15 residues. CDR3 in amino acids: CSVEGGSGGRNEQFF. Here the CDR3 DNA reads TGCAGCGTTGAGGGCGGCAGCGGGGGGCGTAATGAGCAGTTCTTC.

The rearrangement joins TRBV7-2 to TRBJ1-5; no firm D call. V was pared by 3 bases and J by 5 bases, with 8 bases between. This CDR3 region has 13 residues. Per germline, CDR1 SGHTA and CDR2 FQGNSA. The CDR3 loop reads CASSFRRDQPQHF. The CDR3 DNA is TGTGCCAGCAGCTTTAGAAGGGATCAGCCCCAGCATTTT.

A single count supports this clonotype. CDR3 region: CASASTSGFYNEQFF. For the CDR3, the DNA is TGTGCCAGCGCGTCGACTAGCGGGTTCTACAATGAGCAGTTCTTC. The chain joins TRBV3-1 to TRBJ2-1; 10 bases fit TRBD2. V shed 8 bases, J shed 3 bases, and the junction held 7 bases outside the gene matches. The germline CDR1 and CDR2 sequences are LGHDT and YNNKEL (reference sequence). This CDR3 is 15 amino acids long.

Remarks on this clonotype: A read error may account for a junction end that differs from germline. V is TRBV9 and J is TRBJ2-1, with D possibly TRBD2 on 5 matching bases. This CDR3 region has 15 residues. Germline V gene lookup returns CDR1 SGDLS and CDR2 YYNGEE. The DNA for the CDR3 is TGTGCCAGCAGTGTAGGACTTCACCCCGACAATGAGCAGTTCTTC. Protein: CASSVGLHPDNEQFF. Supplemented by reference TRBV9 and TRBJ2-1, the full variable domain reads DSGVTQTPKHLITATGQRVTLRCSPRSGDLSVYWYQQSLDQGLQFLIQYYNGEERAKGNILERFSAQQFPDLHSELNLSSLELGDSALYFCASSVGLHPDNEQFFGPGTRLTVL.

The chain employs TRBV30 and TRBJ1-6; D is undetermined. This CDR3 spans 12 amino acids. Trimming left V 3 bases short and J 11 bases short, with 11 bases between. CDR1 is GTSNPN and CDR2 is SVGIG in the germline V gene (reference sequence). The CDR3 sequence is CAWRNSVTPLHF. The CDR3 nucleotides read TGTGCCTGGAGAAATAGCGTGACACCCCTCCACTTT.

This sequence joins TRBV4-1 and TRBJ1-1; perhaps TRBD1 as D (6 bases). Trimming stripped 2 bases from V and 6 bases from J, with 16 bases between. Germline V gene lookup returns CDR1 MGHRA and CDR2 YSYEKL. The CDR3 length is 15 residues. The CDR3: CASSQSGDLVPEAFF. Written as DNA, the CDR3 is TGCGCCAGCAGCCAATCAGGGGATTTGGTCCCTGAAGCTTTCTTT.

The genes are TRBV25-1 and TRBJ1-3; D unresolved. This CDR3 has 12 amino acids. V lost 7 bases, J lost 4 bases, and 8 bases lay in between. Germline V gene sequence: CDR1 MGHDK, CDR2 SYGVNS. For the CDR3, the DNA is TGTGCCAGCATTGCCGGCGGAAACACCATATATTTT. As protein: CASIAGGNTIYF.

The CDR3 reads CASSKGDRFPSEQFF. DNA for the CDR3: TGCGCCAGCAGCAAAGGGGACAGGTTCCCAAGTGAGCAGTTCTTC. This chain uses TRBV5-1 with TRBJ2-1; 8 nucleotides line up with TRBD1. The CDR3 is 15 residues long. The V and J ends lost 4 bases and 9 bases, in that order; junction bases with no gene match: 12. Germline V CDR1 and CDR2: SGHRS, YFSETQ. The whole variable domain, remainder taken from reference TRBV5-1 and TRBJ2-1, is KAGVTQTPRYLIKTRGQQVTLSCSPISGHRSVSWYQQTPGQGLQFLFEYFSETQRNKGNFPGRFSGRQFSNSRSEMNVSTLELGDSALYLCASSKGDRFPSEQFFGPGTRLTVL.

CDR3: CATGMGRRETQYF. DNA of the CDR3: TGTGCCACAGGAATGGGGAGGAGGGAGACCCAGTACTTC. The chain uses TRBV24-1 and TRBJ2-5; possibly TRBD2 for D (6 bases). The ends were cut back, 10 bases at V and 5 bases at J, with 16 bases in the middle. The CDR3 consists of 13 residues. Germline loops: CDR1 KGHDR, CDR2 SFDVKD.

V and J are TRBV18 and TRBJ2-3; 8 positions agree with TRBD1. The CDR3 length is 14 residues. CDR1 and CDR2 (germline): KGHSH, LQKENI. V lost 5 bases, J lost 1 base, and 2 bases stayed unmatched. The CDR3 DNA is TGTGCCAGCTCAGCGGACAGGGGCACAGATACGCAGTATTTT. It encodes CASSADRGTDTQYF. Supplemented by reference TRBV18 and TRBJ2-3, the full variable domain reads NAGVMQNPRHLVRRRGQEARLRCSPMKGHSHVYWYRQLPEEGLKFMVYLQKENIIDESGMPKERFSAEFPKEGPSILRIQQVVRGDSAAYFCASSADRGTDTQYFGPGTRLTVL.

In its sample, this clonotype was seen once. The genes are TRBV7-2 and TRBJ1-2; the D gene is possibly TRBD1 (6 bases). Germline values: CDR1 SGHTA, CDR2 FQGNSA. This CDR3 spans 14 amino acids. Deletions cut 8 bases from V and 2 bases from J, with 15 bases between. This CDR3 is CASLRPGENYGYTF. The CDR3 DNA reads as TGTGCCAGCTTGCGGCCAGGGGAAAACTATGGCTACACCTTC.

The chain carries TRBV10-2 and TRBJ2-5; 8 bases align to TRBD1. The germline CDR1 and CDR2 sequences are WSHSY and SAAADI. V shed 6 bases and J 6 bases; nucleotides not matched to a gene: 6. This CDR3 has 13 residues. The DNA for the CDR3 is TGCGCCAGCAGCCTGACAGGGGAACAGACCCAGTACTTC. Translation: CASSLTGEQTQYF.

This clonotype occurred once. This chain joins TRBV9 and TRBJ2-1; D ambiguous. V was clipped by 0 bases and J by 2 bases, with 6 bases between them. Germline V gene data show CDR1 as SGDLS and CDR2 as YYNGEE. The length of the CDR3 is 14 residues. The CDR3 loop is CASSVGVTYNEQFF. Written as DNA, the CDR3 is TGTGCCAGCAGCGTAGGTGTCACCTACAATGAGCAGTTCTTC.

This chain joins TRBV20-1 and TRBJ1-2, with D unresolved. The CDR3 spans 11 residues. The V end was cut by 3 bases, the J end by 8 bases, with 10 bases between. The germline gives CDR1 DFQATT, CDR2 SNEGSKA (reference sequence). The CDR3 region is CSASGSPGYTF. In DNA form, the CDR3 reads TGCAGTGCTAGTGGCTCCCCGGGCTACACCTTC.

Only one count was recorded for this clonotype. This CDR3 is CASSQGGTAYGYTF. The CDR3, as DNA: TGTGCCAGCAGCCAAGGCGGGACAGCCTATGGCTACACCTTC. The V and J genes are TRBV3-1 and TRBJ1-2; TRBD1 matches at 7 bases. The CDR3 is 14 amino acids. Losses at the gene ends were 1 base for V and 4 bases for J; bases not matched to a gene: 3. The germline V gene encodes CDR1 LGHDT and CDR2 YNNKEL (reference sequence).